A selection of T cell receptor beta chains follows, all from one sample in a study of graft-versus-host responses after intestinal transplantation. Antigens for these TCRs are unknown. Some clones are missing from TCRdb's copy, which holds only in-frame ones; the method was immunoSEQ multiplex PCR. The sample contains more than 95,000 clones, over 85% of which appear only once. The source material was unstimulated CD8+ T cells sorted from spleen or lymph node cells, sampled before intestinal transplant. Receptors originate from a human donor who received an intestinal transplant. CDR3s include the opening cysteine and the closing phenylalanine or tryptophan. Fields, in order: clone size, J gene, D gene, V gene, CDR3 protein, CDR3 DNA. The D gene is left open where the match is weak. Not every row has a clone size; where given, it reads once, few, many or a size class.

size: NA
J: TRBJ1-6
D: NA
V: TRBV11-2
CDR3: CASSFAAGYLPYSPLHF
DNA: TGTGCCAGCAGCTTCGCCGCCGGGTATCTGCCCTATTCACCCCTCCACTTT

size: NA
J: TRBJ2-1
D: NA
V: TRBV5-1
CDR3: CASSLATGFVPNEQFF
DNA: TGCGCCAGCAGCTTGGCCACCGGATTCGTTCCCAATGAGCAGTTCTTC

size: NA
J: TRBJ1-1
D: NA
V: TRBV19
CDR3: CASSTAQNTEAFF
DNA: TGTGCCAGTAGTACAGCCCAGAACACTGAAGCTTTCTTT

size: NA
J: TRBJ2-2
D: NA
V: TRBV5-8
CDR3: CASSLSSGTPLTGELFF
DNA: TGTGCCAGCAGCTTGAGTTCGGGAACTCCACTAACCGGGGAGCTGTTTTTT

size: NA
J: TRBJ2-7
D: NA
V: TRBV11-2
CDR3: CASSLGRQGGQKRYEQYF
DNA: TGTGCCAGCAGCTTAGGCCGACAGGGAGGGCAGAAACGGTACGAGCAGTACTTC

size: NA
J: TRBJ1-4
D: NA
V: TRBV4-1
CDR3: CASSEQGIYDEKLFF
DNA: TGCGCCAGCAGCGAACAGGGAATTTATGATGAAAAACTGTTTTTT

size: NA
J: TRBJ2-3
D: TRBD1
V: TRBV4-1
CDR3: CASSPTGGDTQYF
DNA: TGCGCCAGCAGCCCGACAGGGGGCGATACGCAGTATTTT

size: NA
J: TRBJ2-6
D: NA
V: TRBV6-5
CDR3: CATDSHSGANVLTF
DNA: TGTGCCACCGACAGCCACTCTGGGGCCAACGTCCTGACTTTC

size: NA
J: TRBJ2-7
D: NA
V: TRBV7-9
CDR3: CASSFLGYEQYF
DNA: TGTGCCAGCAGCTTCTTGGGTTACGAACAGTACTTC

size: few
J: TRBJ1-4
D: NA
V: TRBV19
CDR3: CASSMRGSNEKLFF
DNA: TGTGCCAGTAGTATGCGTGGGTCTAATGAAAAACTGTTTTTT

size: NA
J: TRBJ2-3
D: NA
V: TRBV7-8
CDR3: CASSLVQGGADTQYF
DNA: TGTGCCAGCAGCTTAGTTCAGGGAGGAGCAGATACGCAGTATTTT

size: NA
J: TRBJ1-3
D: NA
V: TRBV21-1
CDR3: CASRPWRSGNTIYF
DNA: TGTGCCAGCCGCCCGTGGCGCTCTGGAAACACCATATATTTT

size: NA
J: TRBJ2-3
D: NA
V: TRBV2
CDR3: CASWQGLTDTQYF
DNA: TGTGCCAGTTGGCAGGGCTTGACAGATACGCAGTATTTT

size: NA
J: TRBJ2-7
D: NA
V: TRBV6-1
CDR3: CASSDKSRALLSEQYF
DNA: TGTGCCAGCAGTGATAAGTCCAGGGCCCTCCTGAGCGAGCAGTACTTC